Presented here are 29 T cell receptor beta chains from one specimen sequenced in a study of CD8+CD57+ T cells in acquired aplastic anemia. The template for TCR beta VDJ and CDR3 sequence profiling was genomic DNA. TCRdb re-derived calls from the reads in MiXCR, one entry per CDR3 protein. The data show fewer than 200,000 distinct CDR3 sequences, under 75% seen once. Material: sorted CD4+, CD8+, or CD8+CD57+ T cells (not recorded which) from PBMCs. These TCRs come from a human donor in good health.

The chain joins TRBV7-9 to TRBJ2-5; D ambiguous. V was trimmed by 4 bases and J by 3 bases, leaving 12 bases between them. Germline CDR1 is SEHNR and CDR2 is FQNEAQ (reference sequence). The CDR3 has 14 amino acids. Here the CDR3 reads CASSSLTQKETQYF. CDR3 sequence (DNA): TGTGCCAGCAGCTCACTCACCCAGAAAGAGACCCAGTACTTC.

The chain has TRBV7-2 and TRBJ2-5; D unresolved. The CDR3 contains 12 residues. The germline gives CDR1 SGHTA, CDR2 FQGNSA. V was trimmed by 5 bases and J by 3 bases, leaving 7 bases between them. As DNA, the CDR3 is TGTGCCAGCAGCCGAGTTAAAGAGACCCAGTACTTC. Translated: CASSRVKETQYF.

The chain carries TRBV10-3 and TRBJ1-2; D is perhaps TRBD1 (6 bases). The CDR3 spans 12 residues. CDR1 is ENHRY and CDR2 is SYGVKD in the germline V gene. V gave up 3 bases and J gave up 8 bases, with 10 bases separating them. The DNA for the CDR3 is TGTGCCATCAGTGAACAGGGTGCGGGCTACACCTTC. Translated: CAISEQGAGYTF.

This chain uses TRBV12-3 or TRBV12-4 with TRBJ2-3; no definite D call. The CDR3 is 12 amino acids. Trimming shortened V by 1 base and J by 7 bases, and 6 bases separated the two germline ends. In DNA form, the CDR3 reads TGTGCCAGCAGTTTAGGCTGGAATACGCAGTATTTT. Translating it yields CASSLGWNTQYF.

This clonotype turned up a few times. The CDR3 region has the DNA TGCAGTGGTACGGACAGGGCGGCTGGCTACACCTTC. As protein: CSGTDRAAGYTF. This chain links TRBV20-1 with TRBJ1-2; TRBD1 matches 8 bases. Per the germline V gene, CDR1 is DFQATT and CDR2 is SNEGSKA (reference sequence). J gave up 7 bases and V 7 bases, and 8 bases lay outside the gene matches. This CDR3 spans 12 amino acids.

This chain joins TRBV11-3 and TRBJ2-7, with D hard to call. With 2 bases removed from V and 0 bases from J, the gap between germline ends came to 11 bases. Per germline, CDR1 SGHNT and CDR2 YENEEA. The CDR3 is made up of 15 amino acids. The CDR3 sequence: CASSLPGRLSYEQYF. The CDR3 bases are TGTGCCAGCAGCTTACCCGGACGGCTCTCCTACGAGCAGTACTTC.

The count of this clonotype is one. The chain employs TRBV10-3 and TRBJ1-2, with D maybe TRBD1 (5 bases). The CDR3 runs to 16 residues. The V end lost 3 bases, the J end lost 2 bases, and 16 bases lay between the germline ends. From germline, CDR1 is ENHRY and CDR2 SYGVKD. CDR3 DNA: TGTGCCATCAGTGATCTGGGCCGGGACTCGAACTATGGCTACACCTTC. This translates into CAISDLGRDSNYGYTF.

The V and J genes are TRBV20-1 and TRBJ2-5; D not certain. V gave up 8 bases and J gave up 0 bases, with 28 bases separating them. This CDR3 has 18 residues. Germline V gene data show CDR1 as DFQATT and CDR2 as SNEGSKA (reference sequence). CDR3 region: CSTTPSSVVRFYQETQYF. DNA for the CDR3: TGCAGTACCACGCCGTCTTCCGTGGTCCGATTCTACCAAGAGACCCAGTACTTC.

This clonotype was observed a few times. Written as DNA, the CDR3 is TGTGCCTGGAGTGTCTTGGGACTTAACACCGGGGAGCTGTTTTTT. Protein sequence: CAWSVLGLNTGELFF. This chain uses TRBV30 with TRBJ2-2; D is perhaps TRBD2 (6 bases). Germline CDR1 GTSNPN, CDR2 SVGIG (reference sequence). The V gene lost 0 bases and the J gene lost 2 bases, with 10 bases spanning the gap. The CDR3 is made up of 15 amino acids.

This clonotype was recorded a few times. V and J are TRBV4-2 and TRBJ1-1, with D perhaps matching TRBD1 (5 bases). Germline V gene sequence: CDR1 LGHNA, CDR2 YNFKEQ. The CDR3 is 15 residues long. V was shortened by 4 bases and J by 3 bases, with 15 bases between the two germline ends. CDR3 in amino acids: CASSRENGAYTEAFF. The DNA for the CDR3 is TGTGCCAGCAGCCGAGAAAACGGGGCATACACTGAAGCTTTCTTT.

The V call is TRBV9, the J call TRBJ2-7; 11 bases are shared with TRBD2. Per the germline V gene, CDR1 is SGDLS and CDR2 is YYNGEE. This CDR3 contains 15 residues. The V gene end was trimmed by 0 bases and the J gene end by 2 bases; junction bases not matched to a gene: 1. CDR3 bases: TGTGCCAGCAGCGTAGATAGCGGGGGGGCCTACGAGCAGTACTTC. This sequence encodes CASSVDSGGAYEQYF.

The rearrangement uses TRBV24-1 and TRBJ2-3; D gene uncertain. Germline lookup yields CDR1 KGHDR and CDR2 SFDVKD. V was pared by 10 bases and J by 3 bases, with 19 bases between. CDR3 length equals 15 residues. The CDR3 DNA sequence: TGTGCCACTTCCCCACACTTCTCTTCTACAGATACGCAGTATTTT. As protein: CATSPHFSSTDTQYF.

This clonotype showed up many times. The chain carries TRBV5-8 and TRBJ2-7; 7 positions agree with TRBD2. Germline V gene sequence: CDR1 SGHTS, CDR2 YDEGEE. The V gene end was trimmed by 5 bases and the J gene end by 3 bases; junction bases not matched to a gene: 11. The CDR3 covers 15 residues. The CDR3: CASRYTSVSGYEQYF. CDR3 DNA: TGTGCCAGCAGGTATACTAGCGTGTCCGGCTACGAGCAGTACTTC.

Turning to this clonotype: Mismatch with germline at one junction end may stem from a read error. The chain uses TRBV28 and TRBJ2-7, with D perhaps TRBD1 (5 bases). CDR1 and CDR2 (germline): MDHEN, SYDVKM. CDR3 length equals 14 residues. The CDR3 loop is CASSPLDTSYEQCF. Here the CDR3 DNA reads TGTGCCAGCAGTCCATTGGACACCTCCTACGAGCAGTGCTTC.

This clonotype has only a few counts. The gene calls are TRBV6-5 and TRBJ1-5; the D is unclear. The germline V gene encodes CDR1 MNHEY and CDR2 SVGAGI. V lost 2 bases to trimming and J lost 0 bases, with 11 bases between them. The CDR3 spans 16 residues. The CDR3 DNA reads TGTGCCAGCAGTTACGGAAGTCCAGATAGCAATCAGCCCCAGCATTTT. Protein: CASSYGSPDSNQPQHF.

The sample holds a few counts of this clonotype. J is TRBJ2-7 and V is TRBV2; D possibly uses TRBD1 or TRBD2 (5 bases each). The germline CDR1 and CDR2 sequences are SNHLY and FYNNEI. The CDR3 runs 14 residues. V dropped 7 bases and J dropped 0 bases, with 13 bases sitting between them. The CDR3 loop is CASIAGSRSYEQYF. The CDR3 DNA sequence: TGTGCCAGCATAGCAGGGAGCCGCTCCTACGAGCAGTACTTC.

The CDR3 region has the DNA TGTGCCAGCAGCTGGGTCCATAATGAAAAACTGTTTTTT. This translates into CASSWVHNEKLFF. The V call is TRBV7-3, the J call TRBJ1-4, with D unclear. With 4 bases removed from V and 4 bases from J, the gap between germline ends came to 7 bases. The V gene's germline CDR1 is SGHTA and CDR2 FQGTGA. The CDR3 sequence is 13 residues long. The full variable domain, rest sourced from reference TRBV7-3 and TRBJ1-4, is GAGVSQTPSNKVTEKGKYVELRCDPISGHTALYWYRQSLGQGPEFLIYFQGTGAADDSGLPNDRFFAVRPEGSVSTLKIQRTERGDSAVYLCASSWVHNEKLFFGSGTQLSVL.

The rearrangement links TRBV12-3 or TRBV12-4 to TRBJ2-2; 7 bases agree with TRBD1. V lost 8 bases, J lost 6 bases, and 9 bases stayed unmatched. CDR3 length: 14 residues. This chain's CDR3 is CASRTKGAAGELFF. The CDR3 region has the DNA TGTGCCAGCCGTACAAAGGGGGCGGCCGGGGAGCTGTTTTTT.

The J gene is TRBJ1-1, the V gene TRBV7-9; 7 bases fit TRBD1. This CDR3 comprises 14 residues. The germline V gene encodes CDR1 SEHNR and CDR2 FQNEAQ (reference sequence). V gave up 6 bases and J gave up 0 bases; unmatched junction bases: 4. The DNA for the CDR3 is TGTGCCAGCAGTTACGACAGGGTGAACACTGAAGCTTTCTTT. Its protein product is CASSYDRVNTEAFF.

Of note for this clonotype: A junction end diverges from the germline sequence, so it may reflect a read error. The chain has TRBV7-3 and TRBJ2-3; 12 positions match TRBD2. Germline V CDR1 and CDR2: SGHTA, FQGTGA. CDR3 size: 16 residues. The CDR3 sequence is CASSQGLAGPTDRQYF. In DNA form, the CDR3 reads TGTGCCAGCAGCCAAGGACTAGCGGGGCCCACAGATAGGCAGTATTTT.

The rearrangement uses TRBV10-3 and TRBJ2-3, with 8 positions matching TRBD2. From germline, CDR1 is ENHRY and CDR2 SYGVKD. Trimming at V came to 6 bases and at J to 0 bases, leaving 2 bases not matched to a gene. This CDR3 spans 14 amino acids. DNA of the CDR3: TGTGCCATCAGCAGCGGGGGAAGCACAGATACGCAGTATTTT. Translated: CAISSGGSTDTQYF.

A few counts support this clonotype. This chain links TRBV7-9 with TRBJ1-1, with 7 bases aligning to TRBD1. The ends lost 5 bases at V and 2 bases at J; junction bases unmatched: 8. This CDR3 comprises 15 residues. Germline values: CDR1 SEHNR, CDR2 FQNEAQ (reference sequence). CDR3: CASSPPTGENTEAFF. As DNA, the CDR3 is TGTGCCAGCAGCCCACCCACAGGGGAAAACACTGAAGCTTTCTTT.

This clonotype has only one observation. The junction differs from germline at one of its ends, possibly a read error. The genes are TRBV9 and TRBJ1-2; the D gene is possibly TRBD1 (5 bases). This CDR3 contains 12 residues. Per germline, CDR1 SGDLS and CDR2 YYNGEE. The CDR3 is CASSVGTAHPAF. The CDR3, as DNA: TGTGCCAGCAGCGTTGGGACTGCCCATCCCGCCTTC.

This clonotype was seen once. The chain carries TRBV20-1 and TRBJ1-6; no reliable D call. Germline V gene sequence: CDR1 DFQATT, CDR2 SNEGSKA (reference sequence). The CDR3 extends over 13 amino acids. The V end was cut by 2 bases, the J end by 19 bases, with 21 bases between. The CDR3 DNA reads TGCAGTGCTAGACGAACACTGGACGCCGCTCCTCACTTT. Its protein product is CSARRTLDAAPHF.

This rearrangement joins TRBV20-1 to TRBJ2-7; 8 nucleotides line up with TRBD2. The CDR3 length is 13 residues. CDR1 is DFQATT and CDR2 is SNEGSKA in the germline V gene (reference sequence). The V and J ends lost 3 bases and 6 bases, in that order; junction bases with no gene match: 7. The DNA of the CDR3 is TGCAGTGCTAGTCCAGCGGGAGCCGTCGAGCAGTACTTC. Protein: CSASPAGAVEQYF.

This rearrangement joins TRBV19 to TRBJ2-3, with 7 nucleotides matching TRBD2. In germline, CDR1 is LNHDA, CDR2 SQIVND (reference sequence). The CDR3 is 14 amino acids. After removal of 10 bases from V and 1 base from J, the junction contained 8 bases not matched to a gene. The chain's CDR3 is CATKTSLGTDTQYF. The CDR3 DNA is TGTGCCACTAAGACTAGCCTCGGCACAGATACGCAGTATTTT.

This clonotype was observed a handful of times. The CDR3, as DNA: TGTGCCAGCAGATCAGATTACGAGCAGTACTTC. It encodes CASRSDYEQYF. This chain connects TRBV2 to TRBJ2-7; no clear D gene. The V end was cut by 6 bases, the J end by 4 bases, with 7 bases between. The germline V gene has CDR1 SNHLY and CDR2 FYNNEI. The CDR3 spans 11 residues. Drawing the rest from reference TRBV2 and TRBJ2-7, the complete variable domain is EPEVTQTPSHQVTQMGQEVILRCVPISNHLYFYWYRQILGQKVEFLVSFYNNEISEKSEIFDDQFSVERPDGSNFTLKIRSTKLEDSAMYFCASRSDYEQYFGPGTRLTVT.

This clonotype was observed at least ten times. The chain joins TRBV6-5 to TRBJ2-3; perhaps D is TRBD1 or TRBD2 (5 bases each). Germline CDR1 reads MNHEY; CDR2 reads SVGAGI. Trimming stripped 6 bases from V and 0 bases from J, with 19 bases between. The CDR3 is 17 amino acids. The CDR3 sequence: CASSPDLGTASTDTQYF. Here the CDR3 DNA reads TGTGCCAGCAGCCCCGACCTCGGGACGGCTAGCACAGATACGCAGTATTTT.

The rearrangement links TRBV15 to TRBJ1-5; tentative D call: TRBD1 (5 bases). V lost 0 bases to trimming and J lost 2 bases, with 14 bases between them. The CDR3 spans 17 residues. From germline, CDR1 is LNHNV and CDR2 YYDKDF (reference sequence). The DNA of the CDR3 is TGTGCCACCAGCAGAGAGCGTCGGCAGGGAGGCAATCAGCCCCAGCATTTT. Its protein product is CATSRERRQGGNQPQHF. The variable domain in full, with the rest retrieved from reference TRBV15 and TRBJ1-5, is DAMVIQNPRYQVTQFGKPVTLSCSQTLNHNVMYWYQQKSSQAPKLLFHYYDKDFNNEADTPDNFQSRRPNTSFCFLDIRSPGLGDTAMYLCATSRERRQGGNQPQHFGDGTRLSIL.